This passage covers 14 T cell receptor beta chains from one sample sequenced in a study of glioma-infiltrating T cells (dated by TCRdb to 2016 to 2017). Data came from an Illumina MiSeq. TCR alpha and beta CDR3 regions were amplified with the iRepertoire nested amplicon-rescue multiplex PCR (arm-PCR) platform from RNA. Clones were called with MiXCR by TCRdb after fastp trimmed the public reads at Q25, and only in-frame beta chains were retained. Each CDR3 protein appears once, grouped with its most common genes and DNA. Here the sample has 100,000 to 150,000 distinct CDR3 sequences; about 23% occur a single time. The ten top clones hold about 15% of the sample. The sample was glioma tissue, nonneoplastic brain tissue, or PBMCs (not recorded which). The source of these receptors is a human donor with low-grade glioma or glioblastoma, undergoing nonglioma brain surgery, or in good health (not recorded which).

A few counts support this clonotype. The chain employs TRBV7-2 and TRBJ2-7, with D perhaps matching TRBD1 (7 bases). CDR1 is SGHTA, CDR2 FQGNSA, per germline. Trimming cost V 5 bases and J 4 bases, with 12 bases left between them. This CDR3 region has 13 residues. The CDR3 DNA is TGTGCCAGCAGCATTCAGGGGGGTTACGAGCAGTACTTC. It codes for CASSIQGGYEQYF.

The chain links TRBV19 to TRBJ1-3; D gene unclear. The V end was cut by 7 bases, the J end by 0 bases, with 13 bases between. In germline, CDR1 is LNHDA, CDR2 SQIVND (reference sequence). The CDR3 loop spans 15 amino acids. The CDR3 is CASTAKWSSGNTIYF. The CDR3 coding sequence is TGTGCCAGTACCGCAAAATGGAGCTCTGGAAACACCATATATTTT.

This clonotype has at least ten counts. This chain uses TRBV28 with TRBJ2-7, with 9 bases lining up with TRBD1. J gave up 6 bases and V 4 bases, and 4 bases lay outside the gene matches. The CDR3 consists of 13 residues. Germline CDR1 and CDR2: MDHEN and SYDVKM. CDR3 sequence (DNA): TGTGCCAGCAGTTCGGGACAGGGAGGCGAGCAGTACTTC. Amino acid sequence: CASSSGQGGEQYF.

This clonotype was detected ten times or more. The V and J genes are TRBV29-1 and TRBJ2-1, with D possibly matching TRBD2 (6 bases). Germline V CDR1 and CDR2: SQVTM, ANQGSEA. Deletions cut 4 bases from V and 6 bases from J, with 10 bases between. The CDR3 runs to 12 residues. This CDR3 is CSVGLVSNEQFF. The CDR3 DNA reads TGCAGCGTTGGACTAGTGAGCAATGAGCAGTTCTTC.

This clonotype was counted at least ten times. The gene calls are TRBV7-2 and TRBJ2-1, with D tentatively TRBD1 or TRBD2 (5 bases each). Germline values: CDR1 SGHTA, CDR2 FQGNSA. Deletions cut 6 bases from V and 3 bases from J, with 12 bases between. The CDR3 consists of 14 residues. In DNA form, the CDR3 reads TGTGCCAGCAGGCAGGGAGCTAACTACAATGAGCAGTTCTTC. It specifies CASRQGANYNEQFF.

For this clonotype: A much larger clone lies one base from this, so it may be a read error. The chain couples TRBV18 to TRBJ2-3, with 7 positions matching TRBD1. With 4 bases clipped from V and 8 bases from J, the junction kept 12 bases outside the gene matches. The CDR3 loop spans 15 amino acids. CDR1 is KGHSH and CDR2 is LQKENI in the germline V gene. Here the CDR3 reads CASSLGQATRGTQYF. The CDR3 DNA follows: TGTGCCAGCTCACTCGGACAGGCCACCAGGGGTACGCAGTATTTT.

Only a few counts were recorded for this clonotype. This may arise from a read error, as a much more abundant clone is one base away. The chain links TRBV14 to TRBJ1-2, with a weak D call TRBD1 (5 bases). Germline V gene lookup returns CDR1 SGHDN and CDR2 FVKESK. CDR3 length: 15 residues. The CDR3 sequence: CASRQVSAGNYGYTF. The CDR3 coding sequence is TGTGCCAGCAGGCAAGTTTCAGCAGGGAACTATGGCTACACCTTC.

In this sample, this clonotype turned up many times. The CDR3 here is CASSSPGTGHYEQYF. The CDR3 bases are TGTGCCAGCAGCTCCCCCGGGACAGGCCACTACGAGCAGTACTTC. The V and J genes are TRBV7-2 and TRBJ2-7; 8 positions agree with TRBD1. Trimming cost V 4 bases and J 3 bases; bases outside gene matches: 8. The CDR3 consists of 15 residues. Germline-derived CDR1 and CDR2 are SGHTA and FQGNSA.

This clonotype came up many times. The junction differs from germline at one of its ends, possibly a read error. V usage is TRBV6-1 and J usage is TRBJ2-5; D might be TRBD1 (6 bases). Germline assignment: CDR1 MNHNS and CDR2 SASEGT. This CDR3 is built from 11 residues. CDR3 amino acids: CASSRTEAQYF. In DNA form, the CDR3 reads TGTGCCAGCAGTCGGACAGAGGCCCAGTACTTC.

This clonotype has only a few counts. J is TRBJ1-3 and V is TRBV4-1; unclear D gene. V lost 0 bases to trimming and J lost 4 bases, with 4 bases between them. The CDR3 runs to 13 residues. Per the germline V gene, CDR1 is MGHRA and CDR2 is YSYEKL. DNA for the CDR3: TGCGCCAGCAGCCAAGATAAGGGAAACACCATATATTTT. This translates into CASSQDKGNTIYF.

About this clonotype: A much more abundant neighbour one base away suggests this may be a read error. J is TRBJ1-1 and V is TRBV3-1, with unresolved D. CDR1 and CDR2 from the germline V gene are LGHDT and YNNKEL (reference sequence). This CDR3 is 12 amino acids long. V was cut by 4 bases and J by 7 bases, with 10 bases left in between. The CDR3 DNA sequence: TGTGCCAGCAGCCGCACACCCTTTGAAGCTTTCTTT. Translation gives CASSRTPFEAFF.

The chain carries TRBV7-2 and TRBJ1-5, with D uncertain. Looked up from germline, CDR1 is SGHTA and CDR2 is FQGNSA. This CDR3 is 14 amino acids long. Trimming took 8 bases from V and 5 from J, leaving 16 bases between them. The CDR3 spells CASRFGGGHQPQHF. The CDR3 nucleotides are TGTGCCAGCCGTTTCGGCGGAGGGCATCAGCCCCAGCATTTT.

This clonotype was seen many times. The chain is built from TRBV28 and TRBJ2-1; the D gene is possibly TRBD2 (6 bases). This CDR3 contains 12 residues. Trimming removed 5 bases at V and 10 bases at J, with 12 bases between. Germline V gene lookup returns CDR1 MDHEN and CDR2 SYDVKM. The CDR3 coding sequence is TGTGCCAGCAGTCCCAGACTAGTCGAGCAGTTCTTC. Its protein product is CASSPRLVEQFF.

This clonotype was seen ten or more times. The chain links TRBV20-1 to TRBJ1-5, with D unclear. The CDR3 contains 15 residues. V lost 2 bases to trimming and J lost 4 bases, with 15 bases between them. Germline CDR1 DFQATT, CDR2 SNEGSKA (reference sequence). As DNA, the CDR3 is TGCAGTGCTAGAATGGGCTCCCAAAGGAATCAGCCCCAGCATTTT. Protein sequence: CSARMGSQRNQPQHF.